This T cell receptor (beta chain) was observed in a study of shared clonotypes between healthy human individuals. V was shortened by 1 base and J by 8 bases, with 12 bases between the two germline ends. Germline loops: CDR1 SNHLY, CDR2 FYNNEI. The CDR3 length is 15 residues. Using immunoSEQ multiplex PCR, the repertoire was profiled, and TCRdb retains in-frame clones only, with some absent. The sample comprises roughly 1 million clones, approximately 78% of which are singletons, and more than 0.5% rests with the top ten. V and J are TRBV2 and TRBJ1-6, with D possibly TRBD1 on 5 matching bases. Sequencing was done on a sample of memory CD4+ T cells from PBMCs. The subset here: CD45RA-negative fraction. The sequence was obtained from a man between 18 and 29 years old in good health. Some clones in this sample may be carry-over from other donors' samples. As DNA, the CDR3 is TGTGCCAGCAGTGAAGGCGGGTGGGGCGATTCACCCCTCCACTTT. Protein product: CASSEGGWGDSPLHF.